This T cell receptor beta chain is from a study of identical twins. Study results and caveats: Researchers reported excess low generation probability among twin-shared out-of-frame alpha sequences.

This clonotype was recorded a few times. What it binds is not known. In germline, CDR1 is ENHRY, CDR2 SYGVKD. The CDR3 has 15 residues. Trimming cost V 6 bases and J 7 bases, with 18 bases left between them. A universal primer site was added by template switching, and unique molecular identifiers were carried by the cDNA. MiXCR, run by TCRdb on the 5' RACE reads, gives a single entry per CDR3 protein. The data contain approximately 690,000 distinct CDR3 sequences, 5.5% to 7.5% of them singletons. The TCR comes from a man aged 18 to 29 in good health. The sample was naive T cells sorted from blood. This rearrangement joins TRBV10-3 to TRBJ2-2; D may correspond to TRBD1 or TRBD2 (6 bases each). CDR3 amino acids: CAISLRGPPGGELFF. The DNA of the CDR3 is TGTGCCATCAGCCTCCGGGGGCCGCCGGGCGGGGAGCTGTTTTTT.